This T cell receptor (beta chain) stems from a study of T cells in Graves' hyperthyroidism and ophthalmopathy. Germline V CDR1 and CDR2: DFQATT, SNEGSKA (reference sequence). With V trimmed by 3 bases and J by 3 bases, 7 bases remained unmatched. The CDR3 has 14 residues. Orbital computed tomography and thyroid ultrasound, together with serum TRAb and thyroxine and clinical symptoms, were used for diagnoses. The PBMCs were sourced from fresh peripheral blood (around 9.9 ml). RNA transcripts served as the template for amplifying TCR beta CDR3 regions. HTBI primers were used for first-round RT-PCR of the TCR CDR3. One entry per CDR3 protein, called by TCRdb with MiXCR from the multiplex PCR reads. The sample has roughly 350,000 distinct CDR3 sequences, approximately 13% seen once; the top ten hold around 32%. This clonotype has ten or more counts. Its specificity is not known. Findings of the study overall: Blood samples included most of the expanded thyroid clonotypes exceeding 0.001. Stable hyperthyroidism was told apart from ophthalmopathy by a model built on 13 V-J features.

Specimen: blood. The sequence was obtained from a middle-aged woman with Graves' ophthalmopathy. The chain recombines TRBV20-1 with TRBJ2-7; TRBD2 matches 8 bases. The CDR3 DNA reads TGCAGTGCTAGTAGACTAGCGCAGGGCTACGAGCAGTACTTC. Its translation is CSASRLAQGYEQYF.